The rows below give T cell receptor beta chains drawn from one sample of a study of beta chain features in type 1 diabetes. TCRdb's table, derived via immunoSEQ multiplex PCR, lists solely in-frame clones and lacks some. The sample includes 630,000 or so clones, 11% to 15% of them seen just once. Sequenced sample: naive CD4+ T cells from blood. The receptor source for this set is a man aged 18 to 29 with type 1 diabetes. Both conserved end residues are part of each CDR3. A D gene is named only where the DNA matches it firmly. Some rows mark clone size as missing; the rest say once, few, many or name a class of expanded clone.

v_call	j_call	clone_size	d_call	cdr3_nt	cdr3_aa
TRBV30	TRBJ1-2	few	-	TGTGCCTGGAGCCTCCGGACCAGGGATGGTGGCTACACCTTC	CAWSLRTRDGGYTF
TRBV6-5	TRBJ1-5	-	-	TGTGCCAGCACCCCATCGGGGTATAGCAATCAGCCCCAGCATTTT	CASTPSGYSNQPQHF
TRBV10-3	TRBJ2-1	few	-	TGTGCCATCAGTGGTGGCGGGGCCTCCTACAATGAGCAGTTCTTC	CAISGGGASYNEQFF
TRBV6-1	TRBJ1-2	few	TRBD1	TGTGCCAGCAGTGAACGGACAGGGAACTATGGCTACACCTTC	CASSERTGNYGYTF
TRBV29-1	TRBJ1-2	few	-	TGCAGCGTCTTAAACTATGGCTACACCTTC	CSVLNYGYTF
TRBV7-2	TRBJ1-3	few	-	TGTGCCAGCAGCTTCGTGTCAGATGGAAACACCATATATTTT	CASSFVSDGNTIYF
TRBV29-1	TRBJ1-1	few	TRBD1	TGCAGCGCCAGGACAGGGCCCTTGAACACTGAAGCTTTCTTT	CSARTGPLNTEAFF
TRBV2	TRBJ2-6	-	-	TGTGCCAGCAGTCCTAGCTTCGCTGGGGCCAACGTCCTGACTTTC	CASSPSFAGANVLTF
TRBV7-2	TRBJ2-2	once	-	TGTGCCAGCAACCTTTGGACACGCTCAGGGGAGCTGTTTTTT	CASNLWTRSGELFF
TRBV19	TRBJ2-3	few	TRBD2	TGTGCCAGTAGTGCCTCCATTCGACTAGCGGGAGGCTCTGGAGATACGCAGTATTTT	CASSASIRLAGGSGDTQYF
TRBV5-6	TRBJ2-3	few	-	TGTGCCAGCAGCTTAACAGGGAGCACAGATACGCAGTATTTT	CASSLTGSTDTQYF
TRBV7-2	TRBJ2-1	once	-	TGTGCCAGCAGCTCCCGTGGTGAGCAGTTCTTC	CASSSRGEQFF
TRBV10-3	TRBJ1-2	-	-	TGTGCCATCAGTGATTGGCAGGCGGACTATGGCTACACCTTC	CAISDWQADYGYTF
TRBV2	TRBJ2-3	few	-	TGTGCCAGCAGCCCATCTAGAACTAGCACAGATACGCAGTATTTT	CASSPSRTSTDTQYF
TRBV29-1	TRBJ2-5	few	TRBD1	TGCAGCGTTGTTAGGGGACAGTCCCAAGAGACCCAGTACTTC	CSVVRGQSQETQYF
TRBV2	TRBJ2-2	-	-	TGTGCCAGCAGTGAAGTCGGGCTAGCCACCGGGGAGCTGTTTTTT	CASSEVGLATGELFF